One sample yielded the 5 T cell receptor beta chains listed below, sequenced in a study of T cells after yellow fever vaccination. TCRdb independently ran MiXCR on the 5' RACE reads; one entry per CDR3 protein. The sample contains about 330,000 distinct CDR3 sequences, about 8.3% of which appear only once. The sample was PBMCs, taken about 41 days after the first yellow fever vaccination. Receptors originate from a man between 18 and 35 years old who received the YFV17D yellow fever vaccine.

There are a few counts of this clonotype. V usage is TRBV28 and J usage is TRBJ2-1, with unresolved D. Trimming cost V 8 bases and J 5 bases, with 7 bases left between them. The CDR3 is made up of 11 amino acids. The germline CDR1 and CDR2 sequences are MDHEN and SYDVKM. The CDR3 is CASVLNNEQFF. In DNA, the CDR3 is TGTGCCAGCGTCCTCAACAATGAGCAGTTCTTC. Drawing the rest from reference TRBV28 and TRBJ2-1, the complete variable domain is DVKVTQSSRYLVKRTGEKVFLECVQDMDHENMFWYRQDPGLGLRLIYFSYDVKMKEKGDIPEGYSVSREKKERFSLILESASTNQTSMYLCASVLNNEQFFGPGTRLTVL.

This clonotype was found a few times. The chain combines TRBV14 with TRBJ2-1, with a weak D call TRBD2 (6 bases). Germline V gives CDR1 SGHDN, CDR2 FVKESK. Trimming removed 3 bases at V and 4 bases at J, with 16 bases between. CDR3 length equals 16 residues. For the CDR3, the DNA is TGTGCCAGCAGCCACAGGGACTCCTTCTTGTACAATGAGCAGTTCTTC. Translating it yields CASSHRDSFLYNEQFF.

The rearrangement uses TRBV7-2 and TRBJ2-7, with a tentative D call TRBD1 (6 bases). The germline V and J ends were trimmed by 6 bases and 3 bases, with 18 bases remaining between them. In germline, CDR1 is SGHTA, CDR2 FQGNSA. The CDR3 has 15 residues. The CDR3 is CASSKQQGLVYEQYF. The CDR3 coding sequence is TGTGCCAGCAGTAAACAACAGGGTTTGGTCTACGAGCAGTACTTC.

This clonotype occurred a few times. CDR3 loop: CASSAGVSGTEAFF. The CDR3 bases are TGTGCCAGCAGTGCAGGGGTTAGCGGCACTGAAGCTTTCTTT. The rearrangement uses TRBV6-1 and TRBJ1-1; D possibly corresponds to TRBD1 (6 bases). There are 14 residues in the CDR3. CDR1 and CDR2 (germline): MNHNS, SASEGT. Trimming cost V 4 bases and J 4 bases, with 13 bases left between them.

This clonotype was detected ten times or more. The chain's CDR3 is CASRDPGGTEAFF. The CDR3 coding sequence is TGCGCCAGCCGGGACCCTGGAGGGACTGAAGCTTTCTTT. The chain couples TRBV5-1 to TRBJ1-1; possibly TRBD1 for D (5 bases). Trimming took off 7 bases at V and 5 bases at J, with 15 bases between the two ends. The CDR3 extends over 13 amino acids. Germline V gene lookup returns CDR1 SGHRS and CDR2 YFSETQ.